This is a list of T cell receptor beta chains from one sample in a study of blood T cell repertoires in COVID-19. Sequencing was performed with immunoSEQ multiplex PCR; in TCRdb, only in-frame clones are kept and a portion is missing. The data show under 350,000 clones, with about nine tenths seen just once and about 4.1% held by the top ten. The source material was PBMCs or T cells enriched from blood (not recorded which). These receptors all come from a young man who had recovered from COVID-19. The CDR3 runs from the conserved cysteine through the conserved F or W. Fields, in order: CDR3 DNA, CDR3 protein, J gene, clone size, D gene, V gene. The D gene is left open where the match is weak. Clone size, where shown, is once, few, many, or a class for clones that have expanded.

TGTGCCAGCAGCCGACTAGCGGGGGGGCGGGAGACCCAGTACTTC,CASSRLAGGRETQYF,TRBJ2-5,.,TRBD2,TRBV3-1/TRBV3-2
TGTGCCAGCAGTGAAACAACAGGGTTGGTAGGTGAAAAACTGTTTTTT,CASSETTGLVGEKLFF,TRBJ1-4,.,.,TRBV6-1
TGTGCCAGCAGCCAAGAAGGTTCAGGGCTGGATGAGCAGTTCTTC,CASSQEGSGLDEQFF,TRBJ2-1,.,.,TRBV3-1/TRBV3-2
TGTGCCAGCAGTTCCCGGGGGGGGGAAGAGACCCAGTACTTC,CASSSRGGEETQYF,TRBJ2-5,.,TRBD2,TRBV27
TGTGCCAGCAGTTATGGGATACAGGGGGCTGACGGCTACACCTTC,CASSYGIQGADGYTF,TRBJ1-2,.,TRBD1,TRBV6-6
TGCGCCAGCAGAGCCTCCAGGGCCCCTAGCACAGATACGCAGTATTTT,CASRASRAPSTDTQYF,TRBJ2-3,.,.,TRBV10-2
TGCGCCAGCAGCTCCCCTACGTCGGTGACTGAAGCTTTCTTT,CASSSPTSVTEAFF,TRBJ1-1,.,.,TRBV5-1
TGTGCCAGCAGCCAGGCAGGGGGCGGTTATGGCTACACCTTC,CASSQAGGGYGYTF,TRBJ1-2,.,TRBD1,TRBV14
TGTGCCAGCAGCTTAGGCGGCAGCCCCGTGCGGGAGACCCAGTACTTC,CASSLGGSPVRETQYF,TRBJ2-5,.,.,TRBV7-2
TGTGCCTGGAGTGCGACAGGGTTTGGGACTGAAGCTTTCTTT,CAWSATGFGTEAFF,TRBJ1-1,.,TRBD1,TRBV30
TGCGCCAGCAGCCACCGTACAGGGGGGGACTATGGCTACACCTTC,CASSHRTGGDYGYTF,TRBJ1-2,.,TRBD1,TRBV4-1
TGTGCCAGCAGTGAGAATTCGGGGGGAAAGCGTACGCAGTATTTT,CASSENSGGKRTQYF,TRBJ2-3,.,TRBD2,TRBV6-4
TGTGCCAGCAGGGAGTCCTATAATTCACCCCTCCACTTT,CASRESYNSPLHF,TRBJ1-6,.,.,TRBV7-9
TGTGCCAGCAGTGACTTAGCGGGGGATGAGCAGTTCTTC,CASSDLAGDEQFF,TRBJ2-1,.,TRBD2,TRBV6-4
TGTGCCAGCAGCCAAGATATAAGCAGGGTCGACGAGCAGTACTTC,CASSQDISRVDEQYF,TRBJ2-7,.,.,TRBV14
TGCAGCAGGGGAGGGGTTAGCACAGATACGCAGTATTTT,CSRGGVSTDTQYF,TRBJ2-3,.,TRBD2,TRBV29-1
TGTGCCAGCAGCCACAGGGACGGGGCCAAAAACATTCAGTACTTC,CASSHRDGAKNIQYF,TRBJ2-4,once,.,TRBV6-5
TGCAGCGTTTTGAGCTGGACAGGAGTACTCTACGAGCAGTACTTC,CSVLSWTGVLYEQYF,TRBJ2-7,.,TRBD1,TRBV29-1
TGTGCCAGCAGCGTAGCTAGGGGGGGCTCTCCCTACGAGCAGTACTTC,CASSVARGGSPYEQYF,TRBJ2-7,.,.,TRBV9
TGTGCTGAGGGGGGGGAACCTCCCTCCTACGAGCAGTACTTC,CAEGGEPPSYEQYF,TRBJ2-7,.,.,TRBV19
TGTGCCAGCTCGAATACAGGGGGCGCCGGGGAGCAGTACTTC,CASSNTGGAGEQYF,TRBJ2-7,.,TRBD1,TRBV18
TGTGCCAGCAGTCGGACTAGCGGCTCTCGGGAGCAGTACTTC,CASSRTSGSREQYF,TRBJ2-7,.,TRBD2,TRBV3-1/TRBV3-2
TGTGCCAGTAGCGCATTAGGGGAGGCCTCACCCCTCCACTTT,CASSALGEASPLHF,TRBJ1-6,.,.,TRBV19
TGTGCTAGCAGCCCGGGGGGGACAGGGTATCACGAGCAGTACTTC,CASSPGGTGYHEQYF,TRBJ2-7,.,.,TRBV7-7
TGTGCCAGCAGCTTAGTCACTAGGCTAGCGGATTACAATGAGCAGTTCTTC,CASSLVTRLADYNEQFF,TRBJ2-1,once,TRBD2,TRBV7-6
TGCGCCAGCAGCTTGGCCACTCGGTTAGGGATAATTCGACAGGCCACAGATACGCAGTATTTT,CASSLATRLGIIRQATDTQYF,TRBJ2-3,.,.,TRBV5-1
TGTGCCAGCAGTCTAGCGGGTTTCACCGGGGAGCTGTTTTTT,CASSLAGFTGELFF,TRBJ2-2,.,TRBD2,TRBV11-2
TGTGCCAGCAGTCCCCAATTCTGGGAGCCCCGCGACTTC,CASSPQFWEPRDF,TRBJ2-7,.,.,TRBV28
TGTGCCAGCAGCCAGGTGGGAGTCACAGATACGCAGTATTTT,CASSQVGVTDTQYF,TRBJ2-3,.,.,TRBV4-2
TGTGCCAGCAGTACCCTAGCGGGGGGGAACACCGGGGAGCTGTTTTTT,CASSTLAGGNTGELFF,TRBJ2-2,once,TRBD2,TRBV27
TGTGCCAGCACCCAGAGCTACGGGAAAGGGTCCTACAATGAGCAGTTCTTC,CASTQSYGKGSYNEQFF,TRBJ2-1,many,.,TRBV2
TGTGCCTGGAGTGGGGGGACAGGGCAAGCTTGGAATTCACCCCTCCACTTT,CAWSGGTGQAWNSPLHF,TRBJ1-6,.,TRBD1,TRBV30
TGTGCCACCAGCAGAGAAGGGACAGGGGGTATTGACAATGAGCAGTTCTTC,CATSREGTGGIDNEQFF,TRBJ2-1,.,TRBD1,TRBV15
TGTGCCAGCAGCTCTACACCGGGACAGCTTAATGAAAAACTGTTTTTT,CASSSTPGQLNEKLFF,TRBJ1-4,.,TRBD1,TRBV7-9
TGTGCCAGTAGTGCCCCGGGACAGGCGAACACTGAAGCTTTCTTT,CASSAPGQANTEAFF,TRBJ1-1,.,TRBD1,TRBV19
TGTGCCAGCAGCCAAAGCGACCAAGAGACCCAGTACTTC,CASSQSDQETQYF,TRBJ2-5,.,.,TRBV3-1/TRBV3-2
TGTGCCAGCAGCGGAGGGTTTGCAGATACGCAGTATTTT,CASSGGFADTQYF,TRBJ2-3,once,.,TRBV7-6
TGTGCCAGCAGCCAAGAACTAGAGCCACCCCTCCACTTT,CASSQELEPPLHF,TRBJ1-6,.,.,TRBV3-1/TRBV3-2
TGTGCCAGCAGTTACCGGGTGCCAGGCACAGATACGCAGTATTTT,CASSYRVPGTDTQYF,TRBJ2-3,.,.,TRBV6-5
TGCGCCAGCAGTCGGCGCGGCGAGCGGACGAACACCGGGGAGCTGTTTTTT,CASSRRGERTNTGELFF,TRBJ2-2,.,.,TRBV5-1
TGTGCCAGCAGCTCCGTAGCGGGAGAAATATACGAGCAGTACTTC,CASSSVAGEIYEQYF,TRBJ2-7,.,TRBD2,TRBV7-9
TGTGCCAGTAGTATGGGGGGACTAGCGCGGGCCGGGGAGCTGTTTTTT,CASSMGGLARAGELFF,TRBJ2-2,once,TRBD2,TRBV19
TGTGCCAGCTCACCAGGAGATAACTATGGCTACACCTTC,CASSPGDNYGYTF,TRBJ1-2,.,.,TRBV18
TGTGCCAGCAGTGAACAGAGAGGGGGTAGCAATCAGCCCCAGCATTTT,CASSEQRGGSNQPQHF,TRBJ1-5,.,.,TRBV6-1
TGTGCCAGCAGGCGGACAGGGACCTATGGCTACACCTTC,CASRRTGTYGYTF,TRBJ1-2,.,TRBD1,TRBV28
TGTGCCAGCAGCGTAACTTCTCGCTCCTACGAGCAGTACTTC,CASSVTSRSYEQYF,TRBJ2-7,.,.,TRBV6-5
TGTGCCAGCAGCTTACCCGGAGGGGCTACGCAGTATTTT,CASSLPGGATQYF,TRBJ2-3,once,.,TRBV7-9
TGTGCCAGCAGCCAAAGGGGAAAAAACATTCAGTACTTC,CASSQRGKNIQYF,TRBJ2-4,.,.,TRBV3-1/TRBV3-2
TGTGCCAGCAGCTCGTCTAACAATGAGCAGTTCTTC,CASSSSNNEQFF,TRBJ2-1,.,.,TRBV11-2